This T cell receptor beta chain stems from a study of early stage breast cancer tumors. The overall study: Invasive lobular carcinomas made up about 30% of the 12 ER+/PR+/HER2- tumors.

Germline V gene lookup returns CDR1 SQVTM and CDR2 ANQGSEA. The germline V and J ends were trimmed by 5 bases and 4 bases, with 14 bases remaining between them. This CDR3 comprises 13 residues. TCRdb's copy holds only in-frame clones and misses some; the assay was immunoSEQ multiplex PCR. The sample lists 39,000 or so clones; about 78% were seen once. The source material was blood. The genes are TRBV29-1 and TRBJ1-2; D gene unclear. This receptor was identified in a person aged 45 to 59 with breast cancer. CDR3 sequence reads: CSVLQFEGYGYTF. The CDR3 DNA is TGCAGCGTTCTTCAGTTTGAGGGCTATGGCTACACCTTC.